Below are 5 T cell receptor beta chains sequenced from a single sample in a study of OX40 agonist ivuxolimab in advanced cancers. Library preparation employed the immunoSEQ multiplex PCR assay. TCRdb took this table from immuneACCESS and kept in-frame rearrangements with V and J called. Such tables lack part of the clones; where checked against another copy, unresolved V genes explain under half of the gap, and the rest is unexplained. The sample has over 45,000 clones on record, roughly 89% of them singletons. 31% of the sample rests with the top ten. Sequenced here: CD4+ or CD8+ T cells sorted from blood, sampled in a trial of the OX40 agonist ivuxolimab. The origin of the receptors is an adult with an advanced solid tumor such as melanoma, head and neck, liver or kidney cancer.

J is TRBJ1-6 and V is TRBV4-1, with 10 bases lining up with TRBD1. The CDR3 contains 14 residues. Germline assignment: CDR1 MGHRA and CDR2 YSYEKL. The trim removed 4 bases at V and 10 bases at J, leaving 4 bases unmatched. DNA for the CDR3: TGCGCCAGCAGCCCGGACAGGGGGGACTCACCCCTCCACTTT. Protein: CASSPDRGDSPLHF.

This chain links TRBV11-2 with TRBJ2-1; D not resolved. Trimming left V 5 bases short and J 5 bases short, with 4 bases between. Germline CDR1 is SGHAT and CDR2 is FQNNGV. The CDR3 has 11 residues. As DNA, the CDR3 is TGTGCCAGCAGCCCCAACAATGAGCAGTTCTTC. Translated, it gives CASSPNNEQFF.

This chain connects TRBV27 to TRBJ1-2; D perhaps matches TRBD1 (5 bases). The CDR3 contains 12 residues. V gave up 6 bases and J gave up 8 bases, with 13 bases separating them. Germline values: CDR1 MNHEY, CDR2 SMNVEV (reference sequence). The CDR3 is CASSQDMGGYTF. Written as DNA, the CDR3 is TGTGCCAGCAGCCAGGACATGGGAGGCTACACCTTC.

The chain links TRBV11-2 to TRBJ1-2; 9 bases map to TRBD1. The CDR3 runs 13 residues. Germline CDR1 and CDR2: SGHAT and FQNNGV. Trimming at V came to 4 bases and at J to 4 bases, leaving 1 base not matched to a gene. CDR3 DNA sequence: TGTGCCAGCAGCTCGACAGGGGGCTATGGCTACACCTTC. Protein sequence: CASSSTGGYGYTF.

The chain couples TRBV13 to TRBJ2-7; D not certain. Trimming took 1 base from V and 0 from J, leaving 10 bases between them. This CDR3 comprises 15 residues. Per germline, CDR1 PRHDT and CDR2 FYEKMQ (reference sequence). CDR3 in amino acids: CASSLAGQLSYEQYF. The CDR3 bases are TGTGCCAGCAGCTTAGCTGGCCAGCTCTCCTACGAGCAGTACTTC.